Included here is one T cell receptor beta chain sequence, with context. This sample is drawn from a study of control samples from healthy donors and cancer patients. Germline CDR1 SGHRS, CDR2 YFSETQ. Trimming cost V 3 bases and J 4 bases; bases outside gene matches: 7. CDR3 length: 16 residues. The data were produced by immunoSEQ multiplex PCR, yet TCRdb's version contains in-frame clones alone and is incomplete. Of around 100,000 clones listed, 80% to 95% are singletons. The sequence was obtained from a human donor in good health. The donor label of this sample is uncertain. The chain is built from TRBV5-1 and TRBJ2-3; 11 bases are a match to TRBD2. What was sequenced was blood. CDR3 DNA: TGCGCCAGCAGCTGGGTAGCGGGGGGGCCGTCAGATACGCAGTATTTT. This codes for CASSWVAGGPSDTQYF.